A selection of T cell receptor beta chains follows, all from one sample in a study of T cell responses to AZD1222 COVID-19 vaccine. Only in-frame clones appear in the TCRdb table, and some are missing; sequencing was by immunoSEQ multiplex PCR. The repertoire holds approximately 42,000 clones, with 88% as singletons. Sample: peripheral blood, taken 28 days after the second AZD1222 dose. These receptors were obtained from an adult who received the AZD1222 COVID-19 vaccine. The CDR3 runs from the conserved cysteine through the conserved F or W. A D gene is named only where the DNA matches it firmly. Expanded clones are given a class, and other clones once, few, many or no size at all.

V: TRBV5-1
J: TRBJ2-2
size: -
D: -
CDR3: CASSLVETWANTGELFF
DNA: TGCGCCAGCAGCTTGGTCGAGACATGGGCGAACACCGGGGAGCTGTTTTTT

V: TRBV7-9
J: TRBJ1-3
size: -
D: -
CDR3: CASSSIQWSGNTIYF
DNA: TGTGCCAGCAGCTCAATACAGTGGTCTGGAAACACCATATATTTT

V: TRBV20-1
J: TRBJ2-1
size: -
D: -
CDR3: CSASRQNSYNEQFF
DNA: TGCAGTGCTAGTCGACAGAACTCCTACAATGAGCAGTTCTTC

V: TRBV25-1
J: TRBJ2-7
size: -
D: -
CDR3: CASSEGTSYEQYF
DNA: TGTGCCAGCAGTGAAGGGACCTCCTACGAGCAGTACTTC

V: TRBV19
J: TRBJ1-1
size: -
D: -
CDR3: CASSWGQRNTEAFF
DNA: TGTGCCAGTAGTTGGGGGCAGAGGAACACTGAAGCTTTCTTT

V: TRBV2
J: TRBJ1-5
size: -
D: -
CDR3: CASSEPGLGNQPQHF
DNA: TGTGCCAGCAGTGAACCGGGTTTGGGCAATCAGCCCCAGCATTTT

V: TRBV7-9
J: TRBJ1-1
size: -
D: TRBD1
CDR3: CASSFGIRDRGFGAFF
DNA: TGTGCCAGCAGCTTTGGAATACGGGACAGGGGATTTGGAGCTTTCTTT

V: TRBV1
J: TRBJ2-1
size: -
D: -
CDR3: CTSSLLPSGGNEQFF
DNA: TGCACCAGCAGCCTTCTACCGAGCGGGGGGAATGAGCAGTTCTTC

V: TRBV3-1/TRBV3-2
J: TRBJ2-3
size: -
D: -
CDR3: CASSHGATDTQYF
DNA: TGTGCCAGCAGCCACGGGGCTACAGATACGCAGTATTTT

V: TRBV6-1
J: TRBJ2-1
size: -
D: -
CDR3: CASSEPGKSYNEQFF
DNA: TGTGCCAGCAGTGAGCCGGGAAAGTCCTACAATGAGCAGTTCTTC

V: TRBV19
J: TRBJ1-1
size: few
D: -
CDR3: CASSSRQGTTEAFF
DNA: TGTGCCAGTAGTTCGCGTCAGGGGACTACTGAAGCTTTCTTT

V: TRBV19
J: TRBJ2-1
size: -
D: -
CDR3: CASSISSNNEQFF
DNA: TGTGCCAGTAGTATATCCTCCAACAATGAGCAGTTCTTC

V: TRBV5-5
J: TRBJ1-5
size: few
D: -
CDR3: CASRGESATDQPQHF
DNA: TGTGCCAGCCGGGGGGAGTCGGCTACAGATCAGCCCCAGCATTTT

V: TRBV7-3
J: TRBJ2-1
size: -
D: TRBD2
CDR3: CASSLRLAGVNEQFF
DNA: TGTGCCAGCAGCTTAAGACTAGCGGGAGTCAATGAGCAGTTCTTC

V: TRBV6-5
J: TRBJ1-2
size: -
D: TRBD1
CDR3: CASSRQGPYGYTF
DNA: TGTGCCAGCAGTAGACAGGGGCCATACGGCTACACCTTC

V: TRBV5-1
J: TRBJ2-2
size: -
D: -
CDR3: CASSLNRDTGELFF
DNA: TGCGCCAGCAGCTTAAACAGGGACACCGGGGAGCTGTTTTTT

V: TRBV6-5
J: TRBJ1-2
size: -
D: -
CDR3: CASSYSSSSGGYGYTF
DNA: TGTGCCAGCAGTTACTCGTCTTCATCGGGAGGCTATGGCTACACCTTC

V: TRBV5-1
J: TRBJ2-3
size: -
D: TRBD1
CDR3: CASSLEYTGGVDTQYF
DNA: TGCGCCAGCAGCTTGGAATATACAGGGGGAGTAGATACGCAGTATTTT

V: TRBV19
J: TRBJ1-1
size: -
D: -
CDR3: CASSMARDGREAFF
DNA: TGTGCCAGTAGTATGGCTCGGGACGGTCGTGAAGCTTTCTTT